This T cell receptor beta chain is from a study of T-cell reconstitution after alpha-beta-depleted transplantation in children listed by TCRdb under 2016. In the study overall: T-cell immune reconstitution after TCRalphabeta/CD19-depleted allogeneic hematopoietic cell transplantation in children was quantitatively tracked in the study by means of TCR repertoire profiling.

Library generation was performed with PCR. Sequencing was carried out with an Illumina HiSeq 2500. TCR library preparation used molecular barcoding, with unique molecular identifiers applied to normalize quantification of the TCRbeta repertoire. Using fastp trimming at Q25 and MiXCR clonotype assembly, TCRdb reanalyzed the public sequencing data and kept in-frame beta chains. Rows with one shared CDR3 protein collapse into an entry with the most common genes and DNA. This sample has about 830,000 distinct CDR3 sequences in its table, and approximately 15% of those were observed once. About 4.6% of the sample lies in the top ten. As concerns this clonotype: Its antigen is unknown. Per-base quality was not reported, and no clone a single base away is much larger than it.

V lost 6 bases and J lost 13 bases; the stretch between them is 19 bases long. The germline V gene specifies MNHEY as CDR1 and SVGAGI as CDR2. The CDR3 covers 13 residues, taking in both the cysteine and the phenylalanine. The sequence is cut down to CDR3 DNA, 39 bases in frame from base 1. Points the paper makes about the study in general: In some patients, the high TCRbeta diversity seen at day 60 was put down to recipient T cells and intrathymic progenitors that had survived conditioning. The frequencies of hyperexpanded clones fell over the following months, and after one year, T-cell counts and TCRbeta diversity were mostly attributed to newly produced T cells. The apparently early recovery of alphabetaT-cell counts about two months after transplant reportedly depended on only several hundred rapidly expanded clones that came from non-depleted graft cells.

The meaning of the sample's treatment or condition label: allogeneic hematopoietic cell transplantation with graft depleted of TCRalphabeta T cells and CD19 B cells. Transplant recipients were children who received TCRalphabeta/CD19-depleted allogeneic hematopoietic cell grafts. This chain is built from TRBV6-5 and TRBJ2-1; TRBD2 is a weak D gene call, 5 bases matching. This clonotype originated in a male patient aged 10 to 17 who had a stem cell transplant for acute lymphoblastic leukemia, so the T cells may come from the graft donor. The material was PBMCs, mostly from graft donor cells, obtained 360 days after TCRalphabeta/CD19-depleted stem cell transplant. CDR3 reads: CASRPDSGSPQFF. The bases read TGTGCCAGCAGGCCGGACTCCGGTTCCCCCCAGTTCTTC.